A selection of T cell receptor beta chains follows, all from one sample in a study of blood T cell repertoires in COVID-19. The protocol was immunoSEQ multiplex PCR, while the TCRdb copy is restricted to in-frame clones and leaves out a portion. Here the sample spans 150,000 to 200,000 clones, approximately 83% being singletons. The sequencing input was PBMCs or T cells enriched from blood (not recorded which). The receptors originated from a man between 65 and 85 years old who had been exposed to COVID-19. The CDR3 runs from the conserved cysteine through the conserved F or W. D genes are given only for firm matches. Only some rows state a clone size, as once, few, many or a class for expanded clones.

d_call,cdr3_length,v_call,clone_size,j_call,cdr3_nt,cdr3_aa
.,15,TRBV5-1,once,TRBJ2-7,TGCGCCAGCAGCATAGGTGGCTCCCTGGAAGGGAGGCAGTACTTC,CASSIGGSLEGRQYF
TRBD1,15,TRBV4-3,.,TRBJ1-2,TGCGCCAGCAGCCAAGAACCGACAGGGGACTATGGCTACACCTTC,CASSQEPTGDYGYTF
TRBD2,15,TRBV6-5,few,TRBJ2-1,TGTGCCAGCAGTTACGTAGCGGGAGGATCGAATGAGCAGTTCTTC,CASSYVAGGSNEQFF
.,15,TRBV2,.,TRBJ2-2,TGTGCCAGCAGTGAAGAGGACATAAACACCGGGGAGCTGTTTTTT,CASSEEDINTGELFF
.,12,TRBV7-2,.,TRBJ1-6,TGTGCCAGCAGCTACTCCGATTCACCCCTCCACTTT,CASSYSDSPLHF
.,18,TRBV1,many,TRBJ2-2,TGCACCAGCAGAGCTGGGACAGCACTAGCGGGGGGCACCGGGGAGCTGTTTTTT,CTSRAGTALAGGTGELFF
TRBD1,13,TRBV7-2,.,TRBJ2-7,TGTGCCAGCAGCTGGGTACAGGGGAACGAGCAGTACTTC,CASSWVQGNEQYF
.,13,TRBV5-1,.,TRBJ2-7,TGCGCCAGCAGCTCCGGACAGCTCTACGAGCAGTACTTC,CASSSGQLYEQYF
.,12,TRBV29-1,.,TRBJ1-1,TGCAGCGCAGAACAGGGTGGCACTGAAGCTTTCTTT,CSAEQGGTEAFF
.,13,TRBV19,.,TRBJ1-2,TGTGCCAGTACCCCCCGTGACCGACACAGCTACACCTTC,CASTPRDRHSYTF
TRBD2,14,TRBV5-4,once,TRBJ2-1,TGTGCCAGCAGTTCTCAGACTAGCGGTCTTGAGCAGTTCTTC,CASSSQTSGLEQFF
.,17,TRBV19,.,TRBJ1-6,TGTGCCAGTAGTGGGTCAGCAGGGGTTCAAACAGGTTCACCCCTCCACTTT,CASSGSAGVQTGSPLHF
.,15,TRBV1,.,TRBJ1-4,TGCACCAGCAGCCAGGCTACAGGGAAGGATGAAAAACTGTTTTTT,CTSSQATGKDEKLFF
.,12,TRBV29-1,once,TRBJ1-1,TGCAGCGTCCTCCTAGGGAACACTGAAGCTTTCTTT,CSVLLGNTEAFF